Listed here are 29 T cell receptor beta chains from one sample, sequenced in a study of cytomegalovirus exposure and HLA in healthy donors. PCR primers comprised 60 Vbeta and 13 Jbeta primers. Measured with immunoSEQ multiplex PCR; TCRdb has only the in-frame clones, and not every one. The data show around 130,000 clones, 60% to 80% seen once. Material: PBMCs. The receptors here all came from a woman aged 55 to 70 in good health and CMV-seropositive.

This chain connects TRBV5-6 to TRBJ2-2; a weak D match, TRBD2 (5 bases). With 2 bases removed from V and 2 bases from J, the gap between germline ends came to 13 bases. Germline CDR1 SGHDT, CDR2 YYEEEE. CDR3 length equals 16 residues. CDR3 DNA: TGTGCCAGCAGCTTAGCGGTTAGTACCAACACCGGGGAGCTGTTTTTT. Residues: CASSLAVSTNTGELFF.

The chain has TRBV7-2 and TRBJ1-2; D ambiguous. V lost 0 bases to trimming and J lost 2 bases, with 10 bases between them. From germline, CDR1 is SGHTA and CDR2 FQGNSA. This CDR3 comprises 15 residues. This CDR3 is CASSLARRGNYGYTF. DNA of the CDR3: TGTGCCAGCAGCTTAGCCCGACGAGGCAACTATGGCTACACCTTC.

The genes are TRBV16 and TRBJ2-5, with D tentatively TRBD2 (6 bases). From germline, CDR1 is KGHSY and CDR2 FQNENV. The CDR3 runs to 13 residues. V lost 4 bases and J lost 5, with 11 bases in between. The CDR3 DNA sequence: TGTGCCAGCAGCCCAAGGGAGGTCGAGACCCAGTACTTC. This codes for CASSPREVETQYF.

The rearrangement uses TRBV10-3 and TRBJ1-1; D not certain. The CDR3 is 14 amino acids. V lost 0 bases and J 1 base, leaving 6 bases between the germline ends. Looked up from germline, CDR1 is ENHRY and CDR2 is SYGVKD. The CDR3 sequence is CAISESPRNTEAFF. CDR3 nucleotides: TGTGCCATCAGTGAGTCTCCCAGGAACACTGAAGCTTTCTTT.

This clone showed up just once. This chain connects TRBV27 to TRBJ1-2; D ambiguous. V was cut by 3 bases and J by 5 bases, with 16 bases left in between. The length of the CDR3 is 15 residues. Germline V gene sequence: CDR1 MNHEY, CDR2 SMNVEV (reference sequence). CDR3 bases: TGTGCCAGCAGTTTGAACCCGGGAGGGCATTATGGCTACACCTTC. This codes for CASSLNPGGHYGYTF.

The rearrangement uses TRBV7-9 and TRBJ1-6; 7 bases are a match to TRBD1. CDR1 and CDR2 from the germline V gene are SEHNR and FQNEAQ (reference sequence). The CDR3 sequence is 14 residues long. Losses at the gene ends were 5 bases for V and 9 bases for J; bases not matched to a gene: 7. CDR3 sequence: CASSQTGWASPLHF. DNA for the CDR3: TGTGCCAGCAGCCAGACAGGGTGGGCTTCACCCCTCCACTTT.

The rearrangement joins TRBV4-1 to TRBJ1-1, with D tentatively TRBD1 (6 bases). Germline V CDR1 and CDR2: MGHRA, YSYEKL. Trimming took off 4 bases at V and 1 base at J, with 13 bases between the two ends. CDR3 length equals 15 residues. The CDR3 region is CASSPSGQQNTEAFF. CDR3 in DNA: TGCGCCAGCAGCCCCTCAGGACAGCAGAACACTGAAGCTTTCTTT.

The V and J genes are TRBV19 and TRBJ2-5; a weak D match, TRBD1 (7 bases). This CDR3 contains 15 residues. CDR1 is LNHDA and CDR2 is SQIVND in the germline V gene (reference sequence). V lost 1 base, J lost 4 bases, and 13 bases lay in between. CDR3 nucleotides: TGTGCCAGTAGTATAGGACAGGGAGGAGGAGAGACCCAGTACTTC. This encodes CASSIGQGGGETQYF.

The CDR3 DNA follows: TGTGCCGGTCGAATAGAGAGCAATCAGCCCCAGCATTTT. As protein: CAGRIESNQPQHF. The V call is TRBV9, the J call TRBJ1-5; no firm D call. The CDR3 extends over 13 amino acids. CDR1 is SGDLS, CDR2 YYNGEE, per germline. V was pared by 10 bases and J by 1 base, with 12 bases between.

This chain joins TRBV28 and TRBJ2-5, with D possibly being TRBD2 (5 bases). This CDR3 spans 12 amino acids. Germline lookup yields CDR1 MDHEN and CDR2 SYDVKM. V was trimmed by 8 bases and J by 4 bases, leaving 11 bases between them. In DNA, the CDR3 is TGTGCCAGCCGGCGGGCGTTAGAGACCCAGTACTTC. It is translated as CASRRALETQYF.

This chain joins TRBV5-6 and TRBJ2-1, with D perhaps matching TRBD1 (7 bases). The CDR3 contains 15 residues. Germline lookup yields CDR1 SGHDT and CDR2 YYEEEE. V dropped 0 bases and J dropped 11 bases, with 18 bases sitting between them. The CDR3 reads CASSLGGTDGIQQFF. The CDR3 DNA is TGTGCCAGCAGCTTGGGCGGGACAGATGGGATCCAGCAGTTCTTC.

The chain carries TRBV7-6 and TRBJ2-3, with 9 bases matching TRBD2. This CDR3 contains 19 residues. Germline CDR1 reads SGHVS; CDR2 reads FNYEAQ. The V and J ends lost 0 bases and 0 bases, in that order; junction bases with no gene match: 10. CDR3 DNA sequence: TGTGCCAGCAGCTTAGCGATTAATAGCGGGGGCGCTAGCACAGATACGCAGTATTTT. Protein product: CASSLAINSGGASTDTQYF.

The rearrangement uses TRBV5-4 and TRBJ2-5, with 10 bases identical to TRBD2. The CDR3 is 15 residues long. The J segment lost 4 bases and the V segment lost 4 bases, leaving 7 bases of the junction unmatched. CDR1 is SGHNT, CDR2 YYREEE, per germline (reference sequence). This chain's CDR3 is CASSQAVAGGETQYF. CDR3 sequence (DNA): TGTGCCAGCAGCCAGGCGGTAGCGGGGGGAGAGACCCAGTACTTC.

The V gene is TRBV4-1, the J gene TRBJ2-5, with 10 bases lining up with TRBD1. After removal of 3 bases from V and 7 bases from J, the junction contained 17 bases not matched to a gene. CDR1 and CDR2 (germline): MGHRA, YSYEKL. The CDR3 length is 18 residues. CDR3 amino acids: CASSHPRVDRGLPGTQYF. In DNA form, the CDR3 reads TGCGCCAGCAGCCACCCGCGCGTAGACAGGGGGCTCCCGGGGACCCAGTACTTC.

The V gene is TRBV2, the J gene TRBJ1-6, with D tentatively TRBD1 (5 bases). The CDR3 covers 15 residues. The germline V gene has CDR1 SNHLY and CDR2 FYNNEI. Trimming left V 6 bases short and J 0 bases short, with 9 bases between. CDR3 DNA: TGTGCCAGCAGGGAGGGGCACTCCTATAATTCACCCCTCCACTTT. It specifies CASREGHSYNSPLHF. The whole variable domain, filled in from reference TRBV2 and TRBJ1-6, reads EPEVTQTPSHQVTQMGQEVILRCVPISNHLYFYWYRQILGQKVEFLVSFYNNEISEKSEIFDDQFSVERPDGSNFTLKIRSTKLEDSAMYFCASREGHSYNSPLHFGNGTRLTVT.

This clone was detected only a few times. The chain is built from TRBV7-2 and TRBJ1-3; the D is unclear. Germline CDR1 reads SGHTA; CDR2 reads FQGNSA. The CDR3 length is 13 residues. With 5 bases removed from V and 4 bases from J, the gap between germline ends came to 9 bases. CDR3: CASSPGTGNTIYF. CDR3 coding DNA: TGTGCCAGCAGCCCGGGTACGGGAAACACCATATATTTT. The full variable domain, its missing parts supplied by reference TRBV7-2 and TRBJ1-3, is GAGVSQSPSNKVTEKGKDVELRCDPISGHTALYWYRQSLGQGLEFLIYFQGNSAPDKSGLPSDRFSAERTGGSVSTLTIQRTQQEDSAVYLCASSPGTGNTIYFGEGSWLTVV.

The V and J genes are TRBV5-8 and TRBJ1-5; D is possibly TRBD1 (5 bases). Germline values: CDR1 SGHTS, CDR2 YDEGEE. The CDR3 loop spans 10 amino acids. Trimming cost V 8 bases and J 11 bases, with 11 bases left between them. The CDR3 DNA reads TGTGCCAGTAGGGCGGGGGCCCAGCATTTT. Translated, it gives CASRAGAQHF.

The V call is TRBV7-8, the J call TRBJ1-1; no definite D call. The CDR3 loop spans 12 amino acids. Germline V CDR1 and CDR2: SGHVS, FQNEAQ. V was cut by 2 bases and J by 4 bases, with 5 bases left in between. CDR3 DNA: TGTGCCAGCAGCTTACCAGTCACTGAAGCTTTCTTT. This sequence encodes CASSLPVTEAFF.

Concerning this clone: The sample carries other DNA sequences with the same CDR3. The rearrangement links TRBV27 to TRBJ1-3; possible D gene TRBD1, 6 bases. The ends were cut back, 4 bases at V and 4 bases at J, with 11 bases in the middle. Germline-derived CDR1 and CDR2 are MNHEY and SMNVEV (reference sequence). The CDR3 consists of 14 residues. The CDR3 nucleotides read TGTGCCAGCAGTTATAGGGGGACGGGAAACACCATATATTTT. It encodes CASSYRGTGNTIYF.

The J gene is TRBJ2-2, the V gene TRBV10-3, with unresolved D. The CDR3 covers 15 residues. With 3 bases removed from V and 1 base from J, the gap between germline ends came to 9 bases. Per germline, CDR1 ENHRY and CDR2 SYGVKD. CDR3 loop: CAISDSRVNTGELFF. The CDR3 DNA is TGTGCCATCAGTGATTCCCGGGTGAACACCGGGGAGCTGTTTTTT.

The chain combines TRBV5-1 with TRBJ2-2, with D possibly matching TRBD2 (6 bases). The CDR3 runs to 15 residues. Trimming cost V 6 bases and J 5 bases, with 17 bases left between them. From germline, CDR1 is SGHRS and CDR2 YFSETQ. The CDR3 coding sequence is TGCGCCAGCAAGTGGTTGGAGGGTGGAACCGGGGAGCTGTTTTTT. It encodes CASKWLEGGTGELFF.

This clone was seen more than once but under ten times. The rearrangement joins TRBV7-3 to TRBJ1-2; possibly TRBD1 for D (5 bases). This CDR3 has 18 residues. V was trimmed by 2 bases and J by 6 bases, leaving 25 bases between them. The germline CDR1 and CDR2 sequences are SGHTA and FQGTGA. The CDR3 spells CASSLFSGSGKGKDGYTF. Written as DNA, the CDR3 is TGTGCCAGCAGCTTATTTAGTGGGTCAGGCAAGGGGAAGGATGGCTACACCTTC.

This rearrangement joins TRBV9 to TRBJ2-3, with 11 bases that match TRBD2. V lost 4 bases and J lost 5; bases outside the gene matches: 6. Germline CDR1 reads SGDLS; CDR2 reads YYNGEE. The CDR3 is 15 residues long. As DNA, the CDR3 is TGTGCCAGCAGCAGCCGACTAGCGGGGCTAGATACGCAGTATTTT. Its translation is CASSSRLAGLDTQYF.

The V gene is TRBV6-5, the J gene TRBJ1-1; D is ambiguous. The length of the CDR3 is 13 residues. Germline values: CDR1 MNHEY, CDR2 SVGAGI. V was shortened by 0 bases and J by 9 bases, with 11 bases between the two germline ends. The CDR3 DNA reads TGTGCCAGCAGTTACTCACGGGGATACCAAGCTTTCTTT. Translating it yields CASSYSRGYQAFF.

This clone appeared a single time. This chain connects TRBV5-1 to TRBJ1-2; D gene unclear. The CDR3 covers 13 residues. Germline V gives CDR1 SGHRS, CDR2 YFSETQ. The V and J ends lost 1 base and 1 base respectively, with 5 bases between them. The CDR3 coding sequence is TGCGCCAGCAGCTTGCTAATTAACTATGGCTACACCTTC. Translating it yields CASSLLINYGYTF.

The chain is built from TRBV6-5 and TRBJ2-1; TRBD2 matches 10 bases. V lost 6 bases to trimming and J lost 6 bases; unmatched junction nucleotides: 8. This CDR3 comprises 15 residues. CDR1 MNHEY and CDR2 SVGAGI come from the germline V gene. CDR3 residues: CASSPSGGASNEQFF. In DNA form, the CDR3 reads TGTGCCAGCAGCCCCAGCGGGGGGGCATCCAATGAGCAGTTCTTC.

The genes are TRBV25-1 and TRBJ2-7; D perhaps matches TRBD1 (6 bases). The germline V gene encodes CDR1 MGHDK and CDR2 SYGVNS. Deletions cut 5 bases from V and 0 bases from J, with 14 bases between. The CDR3 sequence is 15 residues long. CDR3 in amino acids: CASSPWEGGSYEQYF. The CDR3 DNA sequence: TGTGCCAGCAGTCCGTGGGAAGGGGGCTCCTACGAGCAGTACTTC.

The gene calls are TRBV5-8 and TRBJ1-2; TRBD1 agrees at 7 bases. Germline lookup yields CDR1 SGHTS and CDR2 YDEGEE. V was pared by 0 bases and J by 8 bases, with 4 bases of the junction left unmatched. The CDR3 totals 13 residues. The CDR3 DNA is TGTGCCAGCAGCTTGGAGGGGGCGAGGGGCTACACCTTC. Translated, it gives CASSLEGARGYTF.

The chain links TRBV2 to TRBJ2-2; 7 bases fit TRBD1. Unmatched junction bases numbered 7, after V lost 7 bases and J lost 5 bases. This CDR3 comprises 14 residues. Germline CDR1 reads SNHLY; CDR2 reads FYNNEI. The CDR3 loop is CASTQGVRTGELFF. As DNA, the CDR3 is TGTGCCAGCACCCAGGGGGTTAGAACCGGGGAGCTGTTTTTT.